This T cell receptor beta chain was retrieved from a study of blood T cells in healthy people across ages. The CDR3 totals 16 residues. The germline CDR1 and CDR2 sequences are SEHNR and FQNEAQ (reference sequence). V was shortened by 5 bases and J by 4 bases, with 21 bases between the two germline ends. For the second PCR, which ran for roughly 6 to 12 cycles, a sample-barcoded 5' primer and a J-beta primer mix were used. One entry per CDR3 protein, called by TCRdb with MiXCR from the 5' RACE reads. The data contain approximately 900,000 distinct CDR3 sequences, approximately 32% of them seen just once; the ten biggest clones take up 9.5% to 13%. Isolation recovered at least 7 million PBMCs from every sample. In addition, the sample was reused for a study of T cells of mothers and their children. That study reports: Donation came from three healthy Caucasian mothers together with their six children.

This TCR was recovered from a woman in her forties in good health. Sequencing was carried out using blood. V is TRBV7-9 and J is TRBJ2-7; weak D call: TRBD1 (6 bases). For the CDR3, the DNA is TGTGCCAGCAGCGCACAGGGATCTCAATATCGGTACGAGCAGTACTTC. Translated: CASSAQGSQYRYEQYF.